These 15 T cell receptor beta chains were sequenced from one sample in a study of lymphopenia after photon versus proton radiotherapy. Assay used: immunoSEQ multiplex PCR; TCRdb lists only in-frame clones, some missing. The table records more than 15,000 clones, approximately 91% of them present only once. The specimen comprised peripheral blood, sampled from a patient treated with proton-based radiotherapy. These receptors were taken from a woman aged 60-70 years with cholangiocarcinoma. Some clones in this sample may be carry-over from other donors' samples.

The chain employs TRBV5-4 and TRBJ1-2, with 9 bases fitting TRBD1. Per germline, CDR1 SGHNT and CDR2 YYREEE (reference sequence). The V segment lost 5 bases and the J segment 4 bases; nucleotides outside the gene matches: 12. The CDR3 covers 16 residues. The CDR3 is CASRHGTGNLLYGYTF. The CDR3 DNA sequence: TGTGCCAGCAGGCATGGGACAGGGAACCTACTCTATGGCTACACCTTC.

The table lists this clone with a count of one. The chain joins TRBV21-1 to TRBJ2-3; the table's D gene call, TRBD2, was not cross checked with the DNA. TRBV21-1 is a recognized pseudogene. The CDR3 has 19 amino acids. The CDR3 spells CASSKGDGLAGVGTDTQYF. The CDR3 coding sequence is TGTGCCAGCAGCAAAGGAGATGGACTAGCGGGGGTGGGCACAGATACGCAGTATTTT.

The gene calls are TRBV29-1 and TRBJ2-7; 9 positions match TRBD1. The J segment lost 6 bases and the V segment lost 4 bases, leaving 1 base of the junction unmatched. The CDR3 sequence is 11 residues long. The germline V gene encodes CDR1 SQVTM and CDR2 ANQGSEA. The CDR3 sequence is CSVGQGGEQYF. The DNA of the CDR3 is TGCAGCGTTGGACAGGGGGGCGAGCAGTACTTC.

The chain joins TRBV10-2 to TRBJ1-2; 9 bases agree with TRBD1. J gave up 4 bases and V 4 bases, and 4 bases lay outside the gene matches. Germline V gene sequence: CDR1 WSHSY, CDR2 SAAADI. The CDR3 totals 14 residues. This CDR3 reads CASSGDRAGYGYTF. The CDR3, as DNA: TGCGCCAGCAGTGGGGACAGGGCGGGCTATGGCTACACCTTC.

This sequence joins TRBV5-1 and TRBJ1-6; TRBD1 aligns across 7 bases. CDR3 size: 14 residues. Trimming removed 1 base from V and 7 bases from J; junction bases left unmatched: 2. The V gene's germline CDR1 is SGHRS and CDR2 YFSETQ. As DNA, the CDR3 is TGCGCCAGCAGCTTGACAGGGGTAAATTCACCCCTCCACTTT. Residues: CASSLTGVNSPLHF.

V usage is TRBV4-1 and J usage is TRBJ1-1; 10 bases are a match to TRBD1. CDR1 and CDR2 (germline): MGHRA, YSYEKL. CDR3 size: 16 residues. The junction had 7 bases not matched to a gene; V was cut back by 1 base and J by 5 bases. The CDR3: CASSQVWGQGSTEAFF. CDR3 coding DNA: TGCGCCAGCAGCCAAGTCTGGGGACAGGGGAGTACTGAAGCTTTCTTT.

This chain links TRBV10-3 with TRBJ2-1; 8 positions agree with TRBD2. The V gene end was trimmed by 3 bases and the J gene end by 5 bases; junction bases not matched to a gene: 0. This CDR3 region has 13 residues. Germline V gives CDR1 ENHRY, CDR2 SYGVKD. CDR3 region: CAISELADNEQFF. The CDR3 nucleotides are TGTGCCATCAGTGAACTAGCGGACAATGAGCAGTTCTTC.

V and J are TRBV19 and TRBJ2-7; 9 bases are a match to TRBD2. Germline trimming cut 6 bases from V and 7 bases from J; bases unmatched to any gene: 10. The CDR3 spans 14 residues. Germline CDR1 is LNHDA and CDR2 is SQIVND (reference sequence). CDR3 sequence: CASRSSGTSGEQYF. CDR3 in DNA: TGTGCCAGTAGGTCTAGCGGGACTTCGGGGGAGCAGTACTTC.

The chain employs TRBV18 and TRBJ1-2; TRBD1 matches 8 bases. The CDR3 extends over 14 amino acids. Losses at the gene ends were 1 base for V and 7 bases for J; bases not matched to a gene: 5. Germline V gives CDR1 KGHSH, CDR2 LQKENI. This CDR3 is CASSPLDRVFGYTF. CDR3 coding DNA: TGTGCCAGCTCACCACTGGACAGGGTTTTTGGCTACACCTTC.

This sequence joins TRBV7-2 and TRBJ2-1; 8 bases are shared with TRBD2. The CDR3 covers 16 residues. J was trimmed by 0 bases and V by 5 bases; bases with no gene match: 6. Germline loops: CDR1 SGHTA, CDR2 FQGNSA. The CDR3 DNA sequence: TGTGCCAGCAGCAAAGATAGCGGGGCCTCCTACAATGAGCAGTTCTTC. Translating gives CASSKDSGASYNEQFF.

The rearrangement joins TRBV5-6 to TRBJ2-7; TRBD2 might be the D (6 bases). This CDR3 contains 16 residues. Germline-derived CDR1 and CDR2 are SGHDT and YYEEEE. Trimming removed 4 bases from V and 4 bases from J, with 21 bases in between. The CDR3 DNA reads as TGTGCCAGCAGCCCGGGGGTTTGGGGATCGGGATACGAGCAGTACTTC. Amino acid sequence: CASSPGVWGSGYEQYF.

This sequence joins TRBV7-2 and TRBJ2-2; 10 nucleotides match TRBD1. This CDR3 has 15 amino acids. Trimming took 7 bases from V and 6 from J; bases not matched to a gene: 8. CDR1 is SGHTA and CDR2 is FQGNSA in the germline V gene. The CDR3 DNA reads as TGTGCCAGCACCCATGATGGGACAGGGGCCGGGGAGCTGTTTTTT. It translates to CASTHDGTGAGELFF.

J is TRBJ2-2 and V is TRBV7-2, with 7 bases aligning to TRBD2. J was trimmed by 6 bases and V by 6 bases; bases with no gene match: 10. The CDR3 loop spans 15 amino acids. Germline V gene sequence: CDR1 SGHTA, CDR2 FQGNSA. The CDR3 nucleotides read TGTGCCAGCAGGCTGACTAGCCAAGAGCCCGGGGAGCTGTTTTTT. Translated: CASRLTSQEPGELFF.

The chain links TRBV27 to TRBJ1-2; a weak D match, TRBD1 (6 bases). In germline, CDR1 is MNHEY, CDR2 SMNVEV (reference sequence). Trimming pared 7 bases from V and 8 bases from J, leaving 14 bases between. This CDR3 spans 12 amino acids. The CDR3 bases are TGTGCCAGCACCTCGGACAGAAAAGGCTACACCTTC. It specifies CASTSDRKGYTF.

The rearrangement links TRBV5-1 to TRBJ1-6; D unclear. V lost 7 bases to trimming and J lost 14 bases, with 22 bases between them. There are 14 residues in the CDR3. Germline CDR1 is SGHRS and CDR2 is YFSETQ. The CDR3 region has the DNA TGCGCCAGCGCAGAAAGTGGCACTACATTCACCCTCCACTTT. It yields the protein CASAESGTTFTLHF.